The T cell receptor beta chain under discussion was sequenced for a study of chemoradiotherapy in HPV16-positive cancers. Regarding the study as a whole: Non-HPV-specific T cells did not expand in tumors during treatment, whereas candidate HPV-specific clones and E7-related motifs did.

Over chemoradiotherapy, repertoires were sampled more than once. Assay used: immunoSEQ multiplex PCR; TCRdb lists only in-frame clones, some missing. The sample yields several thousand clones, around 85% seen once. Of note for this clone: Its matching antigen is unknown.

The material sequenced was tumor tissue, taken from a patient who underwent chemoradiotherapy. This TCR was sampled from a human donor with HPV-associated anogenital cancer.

The CDR3 sequence: CASSMGTGPEKLFF. In DNA form, the CDR3 reads TGTGCCAGTAGTATGGGGACAGGGCCGGAAAAACTGTTTTTT. V is TRBV19 and J is TRBJ1-4; 9 nucleotides align to TRBD1. Germline lookup yields CDR1 LNHDA and CDR2 SQIVND (reference sequence). The CDR3 is made up of 14 amino acids. The junction had 4 bases not matched to a gene; V was cut back by 3 bases and J by 8 bases.